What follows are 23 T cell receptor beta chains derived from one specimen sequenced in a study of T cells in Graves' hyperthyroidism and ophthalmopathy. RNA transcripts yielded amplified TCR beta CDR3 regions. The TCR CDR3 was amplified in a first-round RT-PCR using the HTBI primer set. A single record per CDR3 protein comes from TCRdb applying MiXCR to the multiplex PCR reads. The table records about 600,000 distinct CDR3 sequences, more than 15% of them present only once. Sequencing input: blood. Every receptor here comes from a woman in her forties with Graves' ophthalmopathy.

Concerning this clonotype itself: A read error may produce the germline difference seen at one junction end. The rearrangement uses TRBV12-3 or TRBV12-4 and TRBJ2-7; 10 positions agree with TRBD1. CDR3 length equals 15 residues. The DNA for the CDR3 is TGTGCCAGCAGGAGGCGGACAGGGGGGTCCTGCGAGCAGTACTTC. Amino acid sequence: CASRRRTGGSCEQYF.

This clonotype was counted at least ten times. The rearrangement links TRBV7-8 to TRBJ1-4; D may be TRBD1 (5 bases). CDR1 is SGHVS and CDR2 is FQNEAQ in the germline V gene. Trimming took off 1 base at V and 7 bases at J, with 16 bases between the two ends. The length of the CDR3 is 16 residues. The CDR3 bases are TGTGCCAGCAGCTTAGATGTGTCGGGGGTCGGTGAAAAACTGTTTTTT. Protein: CASSLDVSGVGEKLFF.

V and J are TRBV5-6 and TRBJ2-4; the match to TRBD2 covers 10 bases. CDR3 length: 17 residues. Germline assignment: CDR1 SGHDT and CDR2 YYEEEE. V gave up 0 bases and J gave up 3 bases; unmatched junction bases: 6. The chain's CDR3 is CASSLAGLADDKNIQYF. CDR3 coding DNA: TGTGCCAGCAGCTTGGCCGGACTAGCGGATGACAAAAACATTCAGTACTTC.

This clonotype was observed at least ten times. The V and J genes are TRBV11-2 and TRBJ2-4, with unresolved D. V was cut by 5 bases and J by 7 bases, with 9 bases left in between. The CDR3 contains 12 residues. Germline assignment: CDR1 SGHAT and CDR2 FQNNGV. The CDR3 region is CASSSRKNIQYF. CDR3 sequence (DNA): TGTGCCAGCAGCAGTAGGAAGAACATTCAGTACTTC.

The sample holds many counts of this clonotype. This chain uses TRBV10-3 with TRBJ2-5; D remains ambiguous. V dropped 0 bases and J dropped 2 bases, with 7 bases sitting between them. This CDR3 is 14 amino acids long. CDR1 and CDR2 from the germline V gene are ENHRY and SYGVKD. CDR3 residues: CAISESNRQETQYF. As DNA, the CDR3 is TGTGCCATCAGTGAGTCAAACCGGCAAGAGACCCAGTACTTC.

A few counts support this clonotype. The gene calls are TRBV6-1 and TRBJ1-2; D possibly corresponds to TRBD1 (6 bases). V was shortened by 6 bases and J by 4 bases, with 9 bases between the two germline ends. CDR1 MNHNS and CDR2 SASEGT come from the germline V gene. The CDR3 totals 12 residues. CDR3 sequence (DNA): TGTGCCAGCAGGGACAGCCTCTATGGCTACACCTTC. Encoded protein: CASRDSLYGYTF.

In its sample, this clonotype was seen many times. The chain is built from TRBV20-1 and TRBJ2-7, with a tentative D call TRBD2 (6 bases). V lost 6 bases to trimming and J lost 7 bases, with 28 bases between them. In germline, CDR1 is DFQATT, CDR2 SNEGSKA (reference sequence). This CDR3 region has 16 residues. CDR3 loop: CSARDFNSGQYVEQYF. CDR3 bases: TGCAGTGCCCGCGATTTCAATAGCGGCCAGTACGTAGAGCAGTACTTC.

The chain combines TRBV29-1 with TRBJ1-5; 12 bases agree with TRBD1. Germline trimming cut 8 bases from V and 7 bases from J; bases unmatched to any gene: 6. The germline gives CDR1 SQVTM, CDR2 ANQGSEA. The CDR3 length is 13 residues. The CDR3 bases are TGCAGCTTTATAGGGACAGGGGGCCAGCCCCAGCATTTT. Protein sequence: CSFIGTGGQPQHF.

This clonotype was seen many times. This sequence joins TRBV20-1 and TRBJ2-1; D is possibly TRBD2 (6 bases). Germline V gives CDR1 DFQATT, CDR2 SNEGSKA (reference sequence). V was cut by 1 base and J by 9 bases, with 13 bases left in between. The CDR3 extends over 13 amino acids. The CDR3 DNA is TGCAGTGCTAGAGGTCGCCTTAGCGGTGAGCAGTTCTTC. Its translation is CSARGRLSGEQFF.

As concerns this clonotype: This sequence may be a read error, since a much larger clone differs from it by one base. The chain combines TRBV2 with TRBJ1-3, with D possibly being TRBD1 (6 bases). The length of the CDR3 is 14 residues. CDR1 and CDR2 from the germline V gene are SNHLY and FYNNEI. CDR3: CAGRGSRVGNTIYF. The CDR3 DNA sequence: TGTGCCGGCAGGGGTTCGCGCGTTGGAAACACCATATATTTT. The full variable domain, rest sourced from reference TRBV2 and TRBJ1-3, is EPEVTQTPSHQVTQMGQEVILRCVPISNHLYFYWYRQILGQKVEFLVSFYNNEISEKSEIFDDQFSVERPDGSNFTLKIRSTKLEDSAMYFCAGRGSRVGNTIYFGEGSWLTVV.

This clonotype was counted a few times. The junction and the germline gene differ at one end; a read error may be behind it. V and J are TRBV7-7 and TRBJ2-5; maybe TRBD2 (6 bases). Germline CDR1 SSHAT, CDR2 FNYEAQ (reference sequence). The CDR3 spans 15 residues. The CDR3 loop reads CASSLLDGRGETQYF. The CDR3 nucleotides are TGTGCTAGCAGCTTACTGGACGGGAGAGGAGAGACCCAGTACTTC.

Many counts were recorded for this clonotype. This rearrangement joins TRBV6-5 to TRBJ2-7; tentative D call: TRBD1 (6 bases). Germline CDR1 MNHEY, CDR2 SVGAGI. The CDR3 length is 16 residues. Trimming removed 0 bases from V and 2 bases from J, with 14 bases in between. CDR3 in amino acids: CASSYSGAWRTYEQYF. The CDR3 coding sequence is TGTGCCAGCAGTTACTCGGGGGCGTGGAGGACCTACGAGCAGTACTTC.

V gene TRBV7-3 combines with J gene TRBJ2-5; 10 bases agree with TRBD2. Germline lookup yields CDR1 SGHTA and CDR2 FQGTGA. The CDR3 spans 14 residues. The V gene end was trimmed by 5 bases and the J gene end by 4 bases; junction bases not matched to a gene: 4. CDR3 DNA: TGTGCCAGCAGCAACAGCGGGAGGGGAGAGACCCAGTACTTC. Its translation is CASSNSGRGETQYF.

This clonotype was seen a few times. The CDR3 sequence is CATRTPALGGPDYGYTF. CDR3 nucleotides: TGTGCCACCAGGACGCCCGCCCTGGGGGGCCCGGACTATGGCTACACCTTC. V usage is TRBV24-1 and J usage is TRBJ1-2; D might be TRBD1 (6 bases). The CDR3 is made up of 17 amino acids. Germline V gene sequence: CDR1 KGHDR, CDR2 SFDVKD. The V end lost 7 bases, the J end lost 3 bases, and 23 bases lay between the germline ends.

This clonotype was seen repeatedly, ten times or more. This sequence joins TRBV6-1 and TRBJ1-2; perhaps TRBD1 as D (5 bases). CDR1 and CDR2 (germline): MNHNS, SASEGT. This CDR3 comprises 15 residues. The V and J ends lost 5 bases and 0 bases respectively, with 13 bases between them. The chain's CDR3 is CASSKSGKANYGYTF. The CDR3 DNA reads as TGTGCCAGCAGTAAATCAGGGAAGGCTAACTATGGCTACACCTTC.

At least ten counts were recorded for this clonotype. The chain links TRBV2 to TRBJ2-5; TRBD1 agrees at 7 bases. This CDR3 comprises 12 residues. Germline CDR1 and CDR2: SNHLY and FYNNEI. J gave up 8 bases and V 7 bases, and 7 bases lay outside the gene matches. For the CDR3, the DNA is TGTGCCAGCAACTCGGACAGGTTAACCCAGTACTTC. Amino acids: CASNSDRLTQYF.

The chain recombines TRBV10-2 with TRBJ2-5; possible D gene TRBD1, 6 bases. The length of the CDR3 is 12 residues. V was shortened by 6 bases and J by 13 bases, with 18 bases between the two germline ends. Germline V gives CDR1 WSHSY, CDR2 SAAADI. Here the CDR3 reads CASSMVGQQGYF. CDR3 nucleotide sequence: TGCGCCAGCAGCATGGTCGGACAGCAGGGGTACTTC.

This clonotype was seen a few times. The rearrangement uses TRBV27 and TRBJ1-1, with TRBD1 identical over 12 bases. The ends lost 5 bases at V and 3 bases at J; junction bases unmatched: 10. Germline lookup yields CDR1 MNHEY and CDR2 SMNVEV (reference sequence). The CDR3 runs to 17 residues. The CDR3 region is CASSTGTGGAGYTEAFF. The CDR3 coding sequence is TGTGCCAGCAGTACCGGGACAGGGGGCGCCGGGTACACTGAAGCTTTCTTT.

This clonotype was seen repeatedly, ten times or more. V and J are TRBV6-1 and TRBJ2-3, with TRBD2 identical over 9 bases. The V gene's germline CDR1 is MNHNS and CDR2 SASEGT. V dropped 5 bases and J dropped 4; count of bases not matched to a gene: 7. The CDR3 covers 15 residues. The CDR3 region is CASSPSGRNPDTQYF. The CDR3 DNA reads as TGTGCCAGCAGTCCAAGCGGGAGGAACCCAGATACGCAGTATTTT.

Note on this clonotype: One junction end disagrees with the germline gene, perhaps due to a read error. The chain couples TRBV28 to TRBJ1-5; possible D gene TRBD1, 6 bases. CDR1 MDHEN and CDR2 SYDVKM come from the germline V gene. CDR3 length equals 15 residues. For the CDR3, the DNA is TGTACCAGCAGTTTCCGGACAGAGGGCGATCAGCCCCAGCATTTT. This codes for CTSSFRTEGDQPQHF.

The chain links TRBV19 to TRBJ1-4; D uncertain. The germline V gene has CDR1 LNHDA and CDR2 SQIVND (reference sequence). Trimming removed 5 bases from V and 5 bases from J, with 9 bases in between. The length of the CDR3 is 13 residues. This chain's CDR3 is CASSWAKNEKLFF. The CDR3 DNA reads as TGTGCCAGTAGTTGGGCGAAGAATGAAAAACTGTTTTTT.

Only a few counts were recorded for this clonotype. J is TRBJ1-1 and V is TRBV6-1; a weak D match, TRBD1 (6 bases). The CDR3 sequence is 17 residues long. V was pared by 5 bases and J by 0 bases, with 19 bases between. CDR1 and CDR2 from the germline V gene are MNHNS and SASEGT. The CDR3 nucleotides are TGTGCCAGCAGTCCCGGGGGGGGCTGGTCGGTGAACACTGAAGCTTTCTTT. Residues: CASSPGGGWSVNTEAFF.

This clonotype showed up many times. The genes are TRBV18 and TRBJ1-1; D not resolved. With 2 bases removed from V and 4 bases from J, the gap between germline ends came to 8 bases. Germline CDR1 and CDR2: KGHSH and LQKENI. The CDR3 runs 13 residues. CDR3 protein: CASSPDGATEAFF. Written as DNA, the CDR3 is TGTGCCAGCTCACCAGACGGAGCCACTGAAGCTTTCTTT.